Reported below is one T cell receptor beta chain. Its antigen is as yet unknown. J was trimmed by 6 bases and V by 6 bases; bases with no gene match: 3. The germline gives CDR1 SGHAT, CDR2 FQNNGV. The CDR3 consists of 12 residues. This entry belongs to a study of CD8 T cells in ankylosing spondylitis. A quantitative 5'-RACE method, one with molecular barcodes, was used to make TCR beta libraries. TCRdb ran MiXCR on the 5' RACE reads and lists one entry per CDR3 protein. The data show about 170,000 distinct CDR3 sequences, about 18% seen once. Study-wide results and caveats: From matched ankylosing spondylitis synovial fluid, disease-linked clones were reportedly recovered at significantly enriched levels. Clones that were linked to disease were CD8+ and were relatively rare in peripheral blood.

This sequence originates from a male donor with ankylosing spondylitis or in good health (not recorded which). The V call is TRBV11-2, the J call TRBJ2-3; 7 bases fit TRBD2. The sequenced sample was blood, either unsorted or a sorted T cell fraction (not recorded which). In DNA form, the CDR3 reads TGTGCCAGCAGTCGTAGCGGGGATACGCAGTATTTT. Translation: CASSRSGDTQYF.